This TCR beta chain originates from a study of control samples from healthy donors and cancer patients. Measured with immunoSEQ multiplex PCR; TCRdb has only the in-frame clones, and not every one. This table has 75,000 to 90,000 clones, more than 75% appearing once. V lost 5 bases to trimming and J lost 3 bases, with 10 bases between them. Germline CDR1 and CDR2: SNHLY and FYNNEI. The CDR3 extends over 14 amino acids. Source material: blood. The genes are TRBV2 and TRBJ1-4, with D possibly TRBD1 on 6 matching bases. This receptor was taken from a man aged 25-40 years in good health. The CDR3 nucleotides are TGTGCCAGCAGTTTGGGACACTCTAATGAAAAACTGTTTTTT. Translated: CASSLGHSNEKLFF. The full variable domain, its missing parts supplied by reference TRBV2 and TRBJ1-4, is EPEVTQTPSHQVTQMGQEVILRCVPISNHLYFYWYRQILGQKVEFLVSFYNNEISEKSEIFDDQFSVERPDGSNFTLKIRSTKLEDSAMYFCASSLGHSNEKLFFGSGTQLSVL.